The 20 T cell receptor beta chains below come from one sample, sequenced in a study of OX40 agonist ivuxolimab in advanced cancers. Sequencing was performed with immunoSEQ multiplex PCR; in TCRdb, only in-frame clones are kept and a portion is missing. Found here are 84,000 or so clones, nearly 90% of them singletons; the top ten hold approximately 0.3%. Sequencing used CD4+ or CD8+ T cells sorted from blood, obtained in a trial of the OX40 agonist ivuxolimab. The source of these receptors is an adult with an advanced solid tumor such as melanoma, head and neck, liver or kidney cancer.

The chain combines TRBV6-5 with TRBJ1-6; D uncertain. Trimming cost V 6 bases and J 5 bases, with 8 bases left between them. The CDR3 extends over 13 amino acids. Germline values: CDR1 MNHEY, CDR2 SVGAGI. The CDR3 region is CASRATDNSPLHF. The CDR3 coding sequence is TGTGCCAGCAGGGCGACTGATAATTCACCCCTCCACTTT.

J is TRBJ1-5 and V is TRBV6-1, with a possible D match to TRBD1 (6 bases). V lost 7 bases and J 2 bases, leaving 15 bases between the germline ends. The CDR3 is made up of 15 amino acids. The germline gives CDR1 MNHNS, CDR2 SASEGT. The CDR3 bases are TGTGCCAGCAAAGGAGGGGGTGGGGGCAATCAGCCCCAGCATTTT. This encodes CASKGGGGGNQPQHF.

The chain joins TRBV7-2 to TRBJ2-3, with unresolved D. Germline-derived CDR1 and CDR2 are SGHTA and FQGNSA. Trimming stripped 6 bases from V and 2 bases from J, with 15 bases between. The CDR3 extends over 15 amino acids. The CDR3 coding sequence is TGTGCCAGCAGTGCCGAAGGGCACAACACAGATACGCAGTATTTT. It translates to CASSAEGHNTDTQYF.

The V gene is TRBV21-1, the J gene TRBJ2-1. TRBV21-1 is reported as a pseudogene. The CDR3 is 13 amino acids. The CDR3 loop is CASSKRTEDEQFF. In DNA form, the CDR3 reads TGTGCCAGCAGCAAAAGAACAGAGGATGAGCAGTTCTTC.

The chain recombines TRBV27 with TRBJ2-7; 7 nucleotides agree with TRBD1. The CDR3 is 15 amino acids. V trimming: 6 bases; J trimming: 2 bases; junction bases outside the gene matches: 10. Germline V gene sequence: CDR1 MNHEY, CDR2 SMNVEV (reference sequence). For the CDR3, the DNA is TGTGCCAGCAGCTCTCCTCACAGGGGAGCCTACGAGCAGTACTTC. Protein: CASSSPHRGAYEQYF.

The V and J genes are TRBV7-6 and TRBJ2-2; 12 bases agree with TRBD1. The CDR3 loop spans 18 amino acids. Germline V gene sequence: CDR1 SGHVS, CDR2 FNYEAQ. V was clipped by 3 bases and J by 4 bases; unmatched bases: 9. The CDR3 nucleotides are TGTGCCAGCAGCTTTTTTGGAGGGGGACAGGGGGCCACCGGGGAGCTGTTTTTT. As protein: CASSFFGGGQGATGELFF.

The rearrangement joins TRBV7-6 to TRBJ1-5; the D gene is possibly TRBD1 (5 bases). With 4 bases removed from V and 2 bases from J, the gap between germline ends came to 12 bases. CDR1 SGHVS and CDR2 FNYEAQ come from the germline V gene. The CDR3 loop spans 15 amino acids. The CDR3 loop reads CASSSSWGGNQPQHF. The CDR3 bases are TGTGCCAGCAGCTCTTCGTGGGGGGGCAATCAGCCCCAGCATTTT. Full variable domain (remainder filled in from reference TRBV7-6 and TRBJ1-5): GAGVSQSPRYKVTKRGQDVALRCDPISGHVSLYWYRQALGQGPEFLTYFNYEAQQDKSGLPNDRFSAERPEGSISTLTIQRTEQRDSAMYRCASSSSWGGNQPQHFGDGTRLSIL.

This clone appeared a single time. The V and J genes are TRBV7-9 and TRBJ1-5, with D perhaps TRBD1 (6 bases). The germline V gene encodes CDR1 SEHNR and CDR2 FQNEAQ (reference sequence). The V end was cut by 3 bases, the J end by 5 bases, with 11 bases between. The CDR3 length is 14 residues. The DNA of the CDR3 is TGTGCCAGCAGCTTTTCAGGGGACCATCAGCCCCAGCATTTT. This translates into CASSFSGDHQPQHF.

The chain recombines TRBV28 with TRBJ1-2; D is unclear. CDR3 size: 12 residues. V lost 3 bases, J lost 5 bases, and 7 bases lay in between. Per germline, CDR1 MDHEN and CDR2 SYDVKM. The CDR3: CASSLVQYGYTF. The CDR3 nucleotides are TGTGCCAGCAGTTTGGTACAATATGGCTACACCTTC.

The CDR3 spells CASSLGSRSSYNSPLHF. CDR3 bases: TGCGCCAGCAGCTTGGGGTCTAGGAGCTCCTATAATTCACCCCTCCACTTT. This rearrangement joins TRBV5-1 to TRBJ1-6; D is ambiguous. The CDR3 loop spans 17 amino acids. Looked up from germline, CDR1 is SGHRS and CDR2 is YFSETQ. The ends were cut back, 0 bases at V and 0 bases at J, with 10 bases in the middle.

This clone was observed a handful of times. This chain uses TRBV14 with TRBJ2-7; unclear D gene. Looked up from germline, CDR1 is SGHDN and CDR2 is FVKESK. Trimming shortened V by 1 base and J by 1 base, and 11 bases separated the two germline ends. CDR3 length: 15 residues. CDR3 in DNA: TGTGCCAGCAGCCAAGTAGGCAGCCATTCCTACGAGCAGTACTTC. The encoded protein is CASSQVGSHSYEQYF.

The V call is TRBV10-2, the J call TRBJ1-4; D remains unclear. Germline V gene data show CDR1 as WSHSY and CDR2 as SAAADI. V was pared by 3 bases and J by 8 bases, with 13 bases between. The CDR3 loop spans 14 amino acids. CDR3 in DNA: TGCGCCAGCAGTGAAGGAGACATGAAGGAAAAACTGTTTTTT. Translating it yields CASSEGDMKEKLFF.

The rearrangement uses TRBV6-5 and TRBJ1-1; tentatively, D is TRBD1 (6 bases). V lost 7 bases, J lost 1 base, and 13 bases lay in between. The germline CDR1 and CDR2 sequences are MNHEY and SVGAGI. The CDR3 consists of 14 residues. In nucleotides, the CDR3 is TGTGCCAGCACTACGGACAGACCGAACACTGAAGCTTTCTTT. Its protein product is CASTTDRPNTEAFF.

This chain uses TRBV18 with TRBJ2-7; 11 bases fit TRBD1. The junction had 4 bases not matched to a gene; V was cut back by 8 bases and J by 1 base. Germline CDR1 KGHSH, CDR2 LQKENI. This CDR3 has 14 amino acids. The CDR3 coding sequence is TGTGCCAGCACGGACAGGGGGCTTTCCTACGAGCAGTACTTC. As protein: CASTDRGLSYEQYF.

This clone was observed a few times. V and J are TRBV6-6 and TRBJ1-5, with TRBD1 matching over 7 bases. The trim removed 5 bases at V and 2 bases at J, leaving 9 bases unmatched. From germline, CDR1 is MNHNY and CDR2 SVGAGI (reference sequence). This CDR3 contains 16 residues. The DNA of the CDR3 is TGTGCCAGCAGTAACCCAGGGGGTTCGGGCAATCAGCCCCAGCATTTT. Residues: CASSNPGGSGNQPQHF.

The V gene is TRBV5-4, the J gene TRBJ2-5; maybe TRBD2 (6 bases). V was trimmed by 4 bases and J by 2 bases, leaving 12 bases between them. The CDR3 has 14 amino acids. The germline V gene encodes CDR1 SGHNT and CDR2 YYREEE (reference sequence). CDR3 nucleotide sequence: TGTGCCAGCAGCCCAACACGGGGGCAAGAGACCCAGTACTTC. Encoded protein: CASSPTRGQETQYF.

This chain links TRBV4-1 with TRBJ1-5; D gene uncertain. This CDR3 comprises 14 residues. The V end was cut by 1 base, the J end by 7 bases, with 11 bases between. CDR1 and CDR2 from the germline V gene are MGHRA and YSYEKL. The CDR3 region is CASSQAEASQPQHF. CDR3 in DNA: TGCGCCAGCAGCCAAGCGGAGGCCAGCCAGCCCCAGCATTTT.

The chain carries TRBV15 and TRBJ2-1; no reliable D call. This CDR3 has 13 amino acids. V lost 1 base, J lost 6 bases, and 7 bases lay in between. The V gene's germline CDR1 is LNHNV and CDR2 YYDKDF (reference sequence). This CDR3 is CATSRVGTNEQFF. The CDR3 DNA reads TGTGCCACCAGCAGAGTCGGAACCAATGAGCAGTTCTTC.

The CDR3 nucleotides read TGTGCCAGTAGTACAGGGGTCGGCTACACCTTC. Its protein is CASSTGVGYTF. The chain links TRBV19 to TRBJ1-2; tentative D call: TRBD1 (6 bases). V lost 4 bases and J lost 8, with 8 bases in between. CDR1 and CDR2 from the germline V gene are LNHDA and SQIVND (reference sequence). The CDR3 is 11 residues long.

The chain employs TRBV11-2 and TRBJ1-2; D is undetermined. CDR1 is SGHAT and CDR2 is FQNNGV in the germline V gene. The CDR3 consists of 14 residues. Deletions cut 1 base from V and 8 bases from J, with 14 bases between. CDR3: CASSLVIGPDGYTF. For the CDR3, the DNA is TGTGCCAGCAGCTTAGTAATAGGGCCGGACGGCTACACCTTC. The full variable domain, rest sourced from reference TRBV11-2 and TRBJ1-2, is EAGVAQSPRYKIIEKRQSVAFWCNPISGHATLYWYQQILGQGPKLLIQFQNNGVVDDSQLPKDRFSAERLKGVDSTLKIQPAKLEDSAVYLCASSLVIGPDGYTFGSGTRLTVV.